This is a list of T cell receptor beta chains from one sample in a study of cytomegalovirus exposure and HLA in healthy donors. Assay: immunoSEQ multiplex PCR; the TCRdb copy retains only in-frame clones and omits some. Of approximately 210,000 clones detected, about 83% appear once; the ten largest clones hold 1.4% to 1.5%. Sequencing was carried out using PBMCs. These receptors all come from a woman aged 18-35 years in good health and CMV-seronegative. Both conserved end residues are trimmed from each CDR3.

cdr3_length: 12; j_call: TRBJ2-3; v_call: TRBV6-5; cdr3_aa: ASTGGAGVDTQY
cdr3_length: 12; j_call: TRBJ1-1; v_call: TRBV7-2; cdr3_aa: ASSRAGGRTEAF
cdr3_length: 14; j_call: TRBJ1-2; v_call: TRBV5-4; cdr3_aa: ASSLPPGTGGRGYT
cdr3_length: 11; j_call: TRBJ1-1; v_call: TRBV18; cdr3_aa: ASSPHLNTEAF
cdr3_length: 11; j_call: TRBJ2-1; v_call: TRBV6-5; cdr3_aa: ASSSGTSREQF
cdr3_length: 15; j_call: TRBJ2-2; v_call: TRBV18; cdr3_aa: ASSPRTGVTNTGELF
cdr3_length: 10; j_call: TRBJ1-2; v_call: TRBV4-2; cdr3_aa: ASSRNNYGYT
cdr3_length: 9; j_call: TRBJ2-2; v_call: TRBV30; cdr3_aa: ALHTPGELF
cdr3_length: 11; j_call: TRBJ1-2; v_call: TRBV29-1; cdr3_aa: SVARDRYYGYT
cdr3_length: 15; j_call: TRBJ2-2; v_call: TRBV7-6; cdr3_aa: ASSLEPGQGNTGELF
cdr3_length: 10; j_call: TRBJ1-6; v_call: TRBV13; cdr3_aa: ASSSKPSTLH
cdr3_length: 14; j_call: TRBJ1-3; v_call: TRBV2; cdr3_aa: ASISDRTLSGNTIY
cdr3_length: 12; j_call: TRBJ2-1; v_call: TRBV5-1; cdr3_aa: ASSLATRGDEQF
cdr3_length: 13; j_call: TRBJ2-7; v_call: TRBV5-4; cdr3_aa: ASSLSGQSSYEQY
cdr3_length: 9; j_call: TRBJ1-1; v_call: TRBV18; cdr3_aa: ASTGYTEAF
cdr3_length: 14; j_call: TRBJ2-7; v_call: TRBV7-9; cdr3_aa: ASTPARLGDDYEQY
cdr3_length: 13; j_call: TRBJ2-1; v_call: TRBV6-1; cdr3_aa: ASIYKRGGYNEQF
cdr3_length: 11; j_call: TRBJ2-7; v_call: TRBV6-1; cdr3_aa: ASSGHLRSEQY
cdr3_length: 13; j_call: TRBJ2-7; v_call: TRBV6-7; cdr3_aa: ASSLSPLSSYEQY
cdr3_length: 13; j_call: TRBJ2-1; v_call: TRBV11-3; cdr3_aa: ASSLAGTSYNEQF
cdr3_length: 14; j_call: TRBJ2-3; v_call: TRBV9; cdr3_aa: ASSVVVAGGSDTQY
cdr3_length: 13; j_call: TRBJ2-1; v_call: TRBV19; cdr3_aa: ASSMGAGGKNEQF
cdr3_length: 15; j_call: TRBJ1-5; v_call: TRBV19; cdr3_aa: ASSIAHRSHSNQPQH
cdr3_length: 13; j_call: TRBJ1-3; v_call: TRBV6-1; cdr3_aa: ASSTRTTPGNTIY
cdr3_length: 13; j_call: TRBJ2-7; v_call: TRBV30; cdr3_aa: AWRGGTRTLNEQY
cdr3_length: 14; j_call: TRBJ1-1; v_call: TRBV30; cdr3_aa: AWSAPWDRGNTEAF
cdr3_length: 11; j_call: TRBJ2-3; v_call: TRBV18; cdr3_aa: ASSRDRTDTQY
cdr3_length: 11; j_call: TRBJ2-1; v_call: TRBV7-9; cdr3_aa: ASRAGGIDEQF
cdr3_length: 10; j_call: TRBJ1-2; v_call: TRBV25-1; cdr3_aa: ASTGTAYGYT
cdr3_length: 13; j_call: TRBJ2-3; v_call: TRBV5-1; cdr3_aa: ASYAAAVRTDTQY
cdr3_length: 13; j_call: TRBJ2-1; v_call: TRBV6-5; cdr3_aa: ASRPTSGGPNEQF
cdr3_length: 13; j_call: TRBJ1-5; v_call: TRBV7-6; cdr3_aa: ASSLTTGYNQPQH
cdr3_length: 14; j_call: TRBJ1-5; v_call: TRBV21-1; cdr3_aa: ASSKKRGPGNQPQH
cdr3_length: 10; j_call: TRBJ1-2; v_call: TRBV19; cdr3_aa: ASTPGTELHT
cdr3_length: 13; j_call: TRBJ1-1; v_call: TRBV28; cdr3_aa: ASSSNSFPNTEAF
cdr3_length: 9; j_call: TRBJ2-1; v_call: TRBV30; cdr3_aa: AWSVVREQF
cdr3_length: 12; j_call: TRBJ1-4; v_call: TRBV6-1; cdr3_aa: ASSETGGGEKLF
cdr3_length: 11; j_call: TRBJ2-1; v_call: TRBV5-6; cdr3_aa: ASSLDTHNEQF
cdr3_length: 13; j_call: TRBJ2-6; v_call: TRBV7-3; cdr3_aa: ASSFVTAGANVLT
cdr3_length: 15; j_call: TRBJ1-4; v_call: TRBV5-1; cdr3_aa: ASSPGDRAKSNEKLF
cdr3_length: 15; j_call: TRBJ2-5; v_call: TRBV4-1; cdr3_aa: ASSQDSTSGGVETQY
cdr3_length: 12; j_call: TRBJ2-3; v_call: TRBV2; cdr3_aa: ARNPGTGADTQY
cdr3_length: 14; j_call: TRBJ1-3; v_call: TRBV11-2; cdr3_aa: ASSLSPGGVGNTIY
cdr3_length: 14; j_call: TRBJ1-2; v_call: TRBV5-4; cdr3_aa: ASSRKPGELAYGYT
cdr3_length: 11; j_call: TRBJ2-7; v_call: TRBV5-1; cdr3_aa: ASSLGQHYEQY
cdr3_length: 13; j_call: TRBJ1-2; v_call: TRBV19; cdr3_aa: ASSIFRGESYGYT
cdr3_length: 16; j_call: TRBJ2-2; v_call: TRBV25-1; cdr3_aa: ASSRTSGVSTNTGELF
cdr3_length: 14; j_call: TRBJ2-7; v_call: TRBV19; cdr3_aa: ASSPYGTDLPREQY
cdr3_length: 12; j_call: TRBJ1-5; v_call: TRBV6-4; cdr3_aa: ASRYGSPDQPQH
cdr3_length: 13; j_call: TRBJ1-5; v_call: TRBV6-1; cdr3_aa: ASSVGTGLYQPQH
cdr3_length: 11; j_call: TRBJ2-5; v_call: TRBV9; cdr3_aa: ASSPTGGETQY